Sequencing of this TCR beta chain was carried out in a study of blood T cells in healthy people across ages. The donors, all healthy, were Caucasians living in Russia, aged roughly 6 to 90. The CDR3 is 15 residues long. Per germline, CDR1 MGHRA and CDR2 YSYEKL. V lost 4 bases to trimming and J lost 9 bases, with 19 bases between them. Alongside a J-beta primer mix, a sample-barcoded 5' primer served in a second PCR lasting about 7 to 11 cycles. TCRdb reprocessed the 5' RACE reads with MiXCR, giving one entry per CDR3 protein. The sample has some 560,000 distinct CDR3 sequences; about 26% are singletons. These data also formed part of another study, on T cells of mothers and their children. This second study notes: Normalized overlap was always slightly, never significantly, higher in related than unrelated mother-child pairs.

The sample was blood. The chain has TRBV4-1 and TRBJ1-5; D possibly corresponds to TRBD1 (5 bases). The clonotype was recovered from a boy between 2 and 10 years old in good health. The CDR3 region has the DNA TGCGCCAGCAGCCCTGGGGTGAGGGGTCATCGGCCCCAGCATTTT. Translated, it gives CASSPGVRGHRPQHF.